A single sample gave rise to the 15 T cell receptor beta chains below, sequenced in a study of cytomegalovirus exposure and HLA in healthy donors. A multiplex PCR was run with 60 Vbeta primers and 13 Jbeta primers. Method: immunoSEQ multiplex PCR; TCRdb's copy keeps in-frame clones and lacks some. The table lists over 85,000 clones, around four fifths of them singletons. Input material: PBMCs. All receptors derive from a female donor in good health and CMV-seropositive.

The chain uses TRBV13 and TRBJ2-7; 10 bases line up with TRBD1. Germline-derived CDR1 and CDR2 are PRHDT and FYEKMQ (reference sequence). This CDR3 has 15 residues. After removal of 1 base from V and 4 bases from J, the junction contained 4 bases not matched to a gene. For the CDR3, the DNA is TGTGCCAGCAGCTTAGATGGGACAGGGGTGTACGAGCAGTACTTC. It codes for CASSLDGTGVYEQYF.

The chain couples TRBV6-1 to TRBJ2-5, with 8 positions matching TRBD1. Germline CDR1 MNHNS, CDR2 SASEGT. CDR3 length equals 16 residues. V lost 4 bases and J lost 5; bases outside the gene matches: 12. The CDR3 spells CASSGRTGNELETQYF. In nucleotides, the CDR3 is TGTGCCAGCAGTGGAAGGACAGGGAATGAGTTGGAGACCCAGTACTTC.

The genes are TRBV27 and TRBJ2-1, with 11 bases fitting TRBD1. Germline lookup yields CDR1 MNHEY and CDR2 SMNVEV (reference sequence). V shed 5 bases, J shed 8 bases, and the junction held 11 bases outside the gene matches. This CDR3 comprises 16 residues. CDR3 residues: CASSPSAGDRGYEQFF. In nucleotides, the CDR3 is TGTGCCAGCAGTCCCTCCGCCGGGGACAGGGGGTATGAGCAGTTCTTC.

The V and J genes are TRBV19 and TRBJ1-4; D not certain. The CDR3 has 15 residues. Germline V gene lookup returns CDR1 LNHDA and CDR2 SQIVND (reference sequence). V gave up 1 base and J gave up 3 bases, with 9 bases separating them. This CDR3 reads CASSIGGSPNEKLFF. For the CDR3, the DNA is TGTGCCAGTAGTATAGGCGGCAGCCCTAATGAAAAACTGTTTTTT.

This sequence joins TRBV27 and TRBJ2-7, with 9 bases aligning to TRBD1. V shed 3 bases and J 4 bases; nucleotides not matched to a gene: 7. The V gene's germline CDR1 is MNHEY and CDR2 SMNVEV (reference sequence). The CDR3 is made up of 15 amino acids. CDR3 sequence (DNA): TGTGCCAGCAGTTTCACAGGGGGCTTTGGATACGAGCAGTACTTC. Translation gives CASSFTGGFGYEQYF.

The J gene is TRBJ2-3, the V gene TRBV6-6, with TRBD1 identical over 7 bases. The CDR3 contains 16 residues. J lost 0 bases, V lost 2 bases, and 5 bases had no gene match. Germline lookup yields CDR1 MNHNY and CDR2 SVGAGI (reference sequence). CDR3 amino acids: CASSYVQGVSTDTQYF. CDR3 nucleotides: TGTGCCAGCAGTTACGTCCAGGGGGTAAGCACAGATACGCAGTATTTT.

The J gene is TRBJ1-1, the V gene TRBV18; D uncertain. Between the trimmed V and J ends, which lost 5 bases and 2 bases, there was a span of 6 bases. There are 12 residues in the CDR3. Germline CDR1 KGHSH, CDR2 LQKENI. The CDR3: CASSSYNTEAFF. CDR3 sequence (DNA): TGTGCCAGCTCATCGTATAACACTGAAGCTTTCTTT. The full variable domain, its missing parts supplied by reference TRBV18 and TRBJ1-1, is NAGVMQNPRHLVRRRGQEARLRCSPMKGHSHVYWYRQLPEEGLKFMVYLQKENIIDESGMPKERFSAEFPKEGPSILRIQQVVRGDSAAYFCASSSYNTEAFFGQGTRLTVV.

Only one count was recorded for this clone. The rearrangement joins TRBV11-2 to TRBJ1-2; a weak D match, TRBD1 (5 bases). This CDR3 is built from 16 residues. V lost 0 bases and J 4 bases, leaving 15 bases between the germline ends. Germline lookup yields CDR1 SGHAT and CDR2 FQNNGV. As DNA, the CDR3 is TGTGCCAGCAGCTTAGACGGTTCCGGGGGACCCTATGGCTACACCTTC. Translation: CASSLDGSGGPYGYTF.

The V gene is TRBV6-1, the J gene TRBJ2-7, with a tentative D call TRBD1 (5 bases). V was cut by 1 base and J by 3 bases, with 7 bases left in between. The germline V gene encodes CDR1 MNHNS and CDR2 SASEGT. This CDR3 spans 13 amino acids. Here the CDR3 reads CASSEGQIYEQYF. The CDR3 coding sequence is TGTGCCAGCAGTGAAGGACAGATCTACGAGCAGTACTTC.

The count of this clone is one. The gene calls are TRBV2 and TRBJ2-7, with TRBD1 matching over 11 bases. V was clipped by 6 bases and J by 3 bases; unmatched bases: 4. The germline gives CDR1 SNHLY, CDR2 FYNNEI. This CDR3 region has 14 residues. The CDR3 loop reads CASSPGQGGYEQYF. The DNA of the CDR3 is TGTGCCAGCAGCCCGGGACAGGGGGGCTACGAGCAGTACTTC.

The gene calls are TRBV9 and TRBJ1-5; 7 nucleotides line up with TRBD1. With V trimmed by 4 bases and J by 4 bases, 8 bases remained unmatched. CDR3 length equals 15 residues. Germline CDR1 is SGDLS and CDR2 is YYNGEE. In DNA, the CDR3 is TGTGCCAGCAGCCCTGAGACAGGGCTTAATCAGCCCCAGCATTTT. This sequence encodes CASSPETGLNQPQHF.

The V gene is TRBV5-1, the J gene TRBJ1-2, with D possibly TRBD1 on 5 matching bases. This CDR3 is built from 14 residues. The V and J ends lost 0 bases and 4 bases respectively, with 10 bases between them. The germline V gene has CDR1 SGHRS and CDR2 YFSETQ. The DNA for the CDR3 is TGCGCCAGCAGCTTGGAAGCAGGGCCCTATGGCTACACCTTC. This gives the protein CASSLEAGPYGYTF.

The rearrangement uses TRBV18 and TRBJ2-3, with D tentatively TRBD1 (6 bases). V gave up 2 bases and J gave up 1 base, with 10 bases separating them. Germline CDR1 reads KGHSH; CDR2 reads LQKENI. CDR3 length: 15 residues. Written as DNA, the CDR3 is TGTGCCAGCTCACCATTGGGACACCGCACAGATACGCAGTATTTT. It translates to CASSPLGHRTDTQYF.

J is TRBJ2-3 and V is TRBV5-4, with D possibly TRBD2 on 5 matching bases. V lost 4 bases and J 0 bases, leaving 9 bases between the germline ends. Germline V lookup: CDR1 SGHNT, CDR2 YYREEE (reference sequence). The CDR3 is made up of 14 amino acids. This CDR3 is CASSPSPSTDTQYF. The CDR3 DNA reads as TGTGCCAGCAGCCCTAGCCCCAGCACAGATACGCAGTATTTT.

This clone was counted a few times. The CDR3, as DNA: TGTGCTAGTGGTTTGGTACTGCGGGGGGCGCAGGGCAATCAGCCCCAGCATTTT. Translated: CASGLVLRGAQGNQPQHF. The J gene is TRBJ1-5, the V gene TRBV12-5, with a possible D match to TRBD1 (6 bases). This CDR3 contains 18 residues. Germline V gene sequence: CDR1 LGHNT, CDR2 FRNRAP. Trimming stripped 0 bases from V and 2 bases from J, with 17 bases between. Full variable domain (rest looked up from reference TRBV12-5 and TRBJ1-5): DARVTQTPRHKVTEMGQEVTMRCQPILGHNTVFWYRQTMMQGLELLAYFRNRAPLDDSGMPKDRFSAEMPDATLATLKIQPSEPRDSAVYFCASGLVLRGAQGNQPQHFGDGTRLSIL.